The 11 T cell receptor beta chains below come from one sample, sequenced in a study of glioma-infiltrating T cells. Using RNA template, CDR3s of TCR alpha and beta were amplified with iRepertoire arm-PCR. TCRdb processed the multiplex PCR reads anew with MiXCR; each CDR3 protein has one entry. The sample carries fewer than 200,000 distinct CDR3 sequences, around 40% recorded once. The specimen sequenced was glioma tissue, nonneoplastic brain tissue, or PBMCs (not recorded which). Source of these receptors: a human donor with low-grade glioma or glioblastoma, undergoing nonglioma brain surgery, or in good health (not recorded which).

This clonotype was recorded only once. The chain has TRBV6-1 and TRBJ2-7; no definite D call. V lost 3 bases to trimming and J lost 0 bases, with 9 bases between them. Germline-derived CDR1 and CDR2 are MNHNS and SASEGT. The CDR3 consists of 14 residues. The CDR3 DNA reads TGTGCCAGCAGTGAGCCAAGCGACTCCTACGAGCAGTACTTC. Amino acid sequence: CASSEPSDSYEQYF.

This clonotype was seen ten or more times. V is TRBV6-1 and J is TRBJ1-3; D is unclear. This CDR3 region has 13 residues. V gave up 5 bases and J gave up 2 bases, with 7 bases separating them. Germline values: CDR1 MNHNS, CDR2 SASEGT. DNA of the CDR3: TGTGCCAGCAGTCGGGATGCTGGAAACACCATATATTTT. Translation gives CASSRDAGNTIYF.

A note on this clonotype: Given a much more abundant clone one base away, this may be a read error. The chain carries TRBV7-2 and TRBJ2-5, with a weak D call TRBD1 (5 bases). Trimming shortened V by 2 bases and J by 5 bases, and 9 bases separated the two germline ends. The CDR3 is 13 residues long. The germline CDR1 and CDR2 sequences are SGHTA and FQGNSA. The CDR3: CASSLRTWETQYF. As DNA, the CDR3 is TGTGCCAGCAGCTTACGGACATGGGAGACCCAGTACTTC.

This clonotype was seen only once. This may be a read error, as it is one base from a much larger clone. The chain recombines TRBV5-1 with TRBJ2-1; D gene ambiguous. Germline values: CDR1 SGHRS, CDR2 YFSETQ. Trimming cost V 4 bases and J 8 bases, with 16 bases left between them. The CDR3 contains 14 residues. The CDR3 nucleotides are TGCGCCAGCAGCCCCGACCCGGAGCGAGATGAGCAGTTCTTC. It specifies CASSPDPERDEQFF.

In the case of this clonotype: This may arise from a read error, as a much more abundant clone is one base away. CDR3 sequence reads: CASRRLAEPDTQYF. In DNA, the CDR3 is TGTGCCAGCAGACGACTAGCGGAACCAGATACGCAGTATTTT. V and J are TRBV6-6 and TRBJ2-3; TRBD2 matches at 9 bases. Looked up from germline, CDR1 is MNHNY and CDR2 is SVGAGI (reference sequence). V shed 6 bases and J 4 bases; nucleotides not matched to a gene: 5. The CDR3 spans 14 residues.

The V gene is TRBV18, the J gene TRBJ1-1; TRBD1 matches at 7 bases. CDR1 is KGHSH, CDR2 LQKENI, per germline. V shed 6 bases, J shed 7 bases, and the junction held 5 bases outside the gene matches. The CDR3 contains 12 residues. CDR3 protein: CASSYRGIEAFF. For the CDR3, the DNA is TGTGCCAGCTCGTACAGGGGTATTGAAGCTTTCTTT.

The chain carries TRBV4-1 and TRBJ2-5, with D possibly matching TRBD1 (5 bases). This CDR3 has 14 amino acids. From germline, CDR1 is MGHRA and CDR2 YSYEKL. Trimming stripped 1 base from V and 5 bases from J, with 11 bases between. CDR3 coding DNA: TGCGCCAGCAGCCAAGGGGGCCATACGGAGACCCAGTACTTC. Protein product: CASSQGGHTETQYF.

This clonotype has a count of ten or more. This chain links TRBV20-1 with TRBJ2-1; the D gene is possibly TRBD2 (6 bases). From germline, CDR1 is DFQATT and CDR2 SNEGSKA (reference sequence). This CDR3 has 13 residues. The ends were cut back, 7 bases at V and 8 bases at J, with 18 bases in the middle. CDR3 sequence: CSVANHGGDEQFF. The CDR3 DNA follows: TGCAGTGTTGCCAACCACGGCGGGGATGAGCAGTTCTTC.

On this clonotype itself: With a much larger clone just one base away, this may be a read error. The genes are TRBV28 and TRBJ2-1, with D perhaps matching TRBD1 (5 bases). There are 13 residues in the CDR3. Germline V gene data show CDR1 as MDHEN and CDR2 as SYDVKM. V lost 6 bases and J lost 10, with 16 bases in between. As DNA, the CDR3 is TGTGCCAGCAGAACAGGCGGCCCTTACGAGCAGTTCTTC. It yields the protein CASRTGGPYEQFF.

The J gene is TRBJ2-7, the V gene TRBV14; D is uncertain. The V end was cut by 0 bases, the J end by 6 bases, with 18 bases between. This CDR3 is 16 amino acids long. Germline V gene sequence: CDR1 SGHDN, CDR2 FVKESK. In DNA, the CDR3 is TGTGCCAGCAGCCAAGAAGTGAGAGAGTACCCACTCGAGCAGTACTTC. This sequence encodes CASSQEVREYPLEQYF.

The chain couples TRBV7-9 to TRBJ1-2; D remains unclear. The CDR3 loop spans 14 amino acids. Germline CDR1 SEHNR, CDR2 FQNEAQ (reference sequence). V lost 0 bases and J 5 bases, leaving 10 bases between the germline ends. This CDR3 reads CASSLAGMPYGYTF. For the CDR3, the DNA is TGTGCCAGCAGCTTAGCGGGGATGCCGTATGGCTACACCTTC.